Below, 9 T cell receptor beta chains from the same sample are listed, as sequenced in a study of cytomegalovirus exposure and HLA in healthy donors. PCR used 60 Vbeta primers and 13 Jbeta primers. Some clones are missing from TCRdb's copy, which holds only in-frame ones; the method was immunoSEQ multiplex PCR. The sample yields 150,000 to 200,000 clones, 80% to 85% seen once. Sequencing input: PBMCs. These receptors originate from a woman younger than 30 in good health and CMV-seropositive.

The gene calls are TRBV13 and TRBJ2-3, with D maybe TRBD1 (5 bases). Trimming removed 4 bases at V and 6 bases at J, with 11 bases between. This CDR3 region has 13 residues. Germline loops: CDR1 PRHDT, CDR2 FYEKMQ (reference sequence). DNA of the CDR3: TGTGCCAGCAGCTCCTCAAACAGGGATACGCAGTATTTT. As protein: CASSSSNRDTQYF. Full variable domain (remainder filled in from reference TRBV13 and TRBJ2-3): AAGVIQSPRHLIKEKRETATLKCYPIPRHDTVYWYQQGPGQDPQFLISFYEKMQSDKGSIPDRFSAQQFSDYHSELNMSSLELGDSALYFCASSSSNRDTQYFGPGTRLTVL.

The V gene is TRBV4-2, the J gene TRBJ1-2; TRBD1 is a possible D gene (6 bases). Germline assignment: CDR1 LGHNA and CDR2 YNFKEQ. The ends were cut back, 6 bases at V and 4 bases at J, with 15 bases in the middle. This CDR3 has 14 amino acids. The CDR3, as DNA: TGTGCCAGCAGTGGGGGCGTTGGCGCCTATGGCTACACCTTC. This codes for CASSGGVGAYGYTF.

V is TRBV5-6 and J is TRBJ2-5, with 9 bases identical to TRBD2. This CDR3 region has 15 residues. CDR1 is SGHDT and CDR2 is YYEEEE in the germline V gene. J was trimmed by 3 bases and V by 4 bases; bases with no gene match: 7. CDR3 in DNA: TGTGCCAGCAGCCCCAGCGGGGGGAGTGAAGAGACCCAGTACTTC. Amino acid sequence: CASSPSGGSEETQYF.

This chain joins TRBV25-1 and TRBJ2-5, with D uncertain. This CDR3 region has 11 residues. V shed 5 bases and J shed 5 bases, with 6 bases lying between them. Germline values: CDR1 MGHDK, CDR2 SYGVNS. As DNA, the CDR3 is TGTGCCAGCAGTAAATCGGAGACCCAGTACTTC. It yields the protein CASSKSETQYF.

This clone was seen more than once but under ten times. The CDR3: CASRETANTEAFF. The CDR3 DNA reads as TGTGCCAGCAGGGAGACAGCGAACACTGAAGCTTTCTTT. This rearrangement joins TRBV27 to TRBJ1-1; D is perhaps TRBD1 (5 bases). Germline values: CDR1 MNHEY, CDR2 SMNVEV (reference sequence). V lost 6 bases to trimming and J lost 1 base, with 9 bases between them. The CDR3 contains 13 residues.

The V gene is TRBV6-1, the J gene TRBJ1-6, with D maybe TRBD1 (6 bases). Trimming stripped 5 bases from V and 7 bases from J, with 15 bases between. Germline CDR1 is MNHNS and CDR2 is SASEGT. This CDR3 has 15 residues. The CDR3 DNA follows: TGTGCCAGCAGTCGCCGCGGGGGCAGGAATTCACCCCTCCACTTT. The encoded protein is CASSRRGGRNSPLHF.

This clone was counted between two and nine times. The chain carries TRBV25-1 and TRBJ1-2; 9 bases match TRBD1. Germline values: CDR1 MGHDK, CDR2 SYGVNS. This CDR3 contains 15 residues. Losses at the gene ends were 1 base for V and 7 bases for J; bases not matched to a gene: 7. The CDR3 reads CASSEWGTGMAGYTF. In DNA form, the CDR3 reads TGTGCCAGCAGTGAATGGGGGACAGGGATGGCTGGCTACACCTTC.

V is TRBV11-3 and J is TRBJ2-2; the match to TRBD1 covers 8 bases. The V gene end was trimmed by 5 bases and the J gene end by 1 base; junction bases not matched to a gene: 3. The CDR3 sequence is 15 residues long. The germline V gene encodes CDR1 SGHNT and CDR2 YENEEA. CDR3 residues: CASSLGTGNTGELFF. Written as DNA, the CDR3 is TGTGCCAGCAGCCTAGGGACAGGGAACACCGGGGAGCTGTTTTTT.

The V gene is TRBV30, the J gene TRBJ1-2; D might be TRBD1 (6 bases). Trimming took off 0 bases at V and 7 bases at J, with 12 bases between the two ends. Germline V CDR1 and CDR2: GTSNPN, SVGIG (reference sequence). This CDR3 contains 13 residues. The CDR3 protein is CAWSVHREGGYTF. Here the CDR3 DNA reads TGTGCCTGGAGTGTACACAGGGAGGGTGGCTACACCTTC.